This entry features one T cell receptor (beta chain) sequence. Its cognate antigen is unknown. The sample is drawn from a study of response to subunit inactivated influenza vaccine. Points from the study as a whole: Authors suggested that a seasonal influenza vaccination recruits few new T cells each time.

MiXCR, run by TCRdb on the RT-PCR reads, gives a single entry per CDR3 protein. The sample includes around 540,000 distinct CDR3 sequences, about 12% of them seen just once. The junction had 4 bases not matched to a gene; V was cut back by 6 bases and J by 6 bases. The CDR3 contains 14 residues. Sequences were derived from PBMCs from blood, sampled on the day of vaccination. The chain employs TRBV12-3 or TRBV12-4 and TRBJ2-2; TRBD2 matches at 10 bases. The source is a man aged 50 to 59 who received an inactivated influenza vaccine. CDR3 sequence (DNA): TGTGCCAGCAGCCCTAGCGGGAGTGCCGGGGAGCTGTTTTTT. This sequence encodes CASSPSGSAGELFF.